The present entry profiles one TCR beta chain with its context. The antigen is undetermined. PCR involved 60 Vbeta and 13 Jbeta primers. In the original workflow: Unique TCR beta chains numbered around 80 million in a later analysis, with approximately 10 million shared. Assay used: immunoSEQ multiplex PCR; TCRdb lists only in-frame clones, some missing. The DNA was the basis for D and trimming; V, J and clone size are from that table. The sample lists 150,000 to 200,000 clones, 65% to 85% seen once, with roughly 7.6% in the top ten. The CDR3 is made up of 14 amino acids. Trimming removed 8 bases from V and 0 bases from J; junction bases left unmatched: 5. The germline V gene has CDR1 ENHRY and CDR2 SYGVKD. The sample is drawn from a study of cytomegalovirus exposure and HLA in healthy donors. Study-level findings and limits: Earlier analysis found most TCR beta V segments productive about 87% or about 30% of the time. Association of a missense DCLRE1C variant with TCR beta V- and J-gene trimming was reported in a later analysis.

The chain links TRBV10-3 to TRBJ2-3; 7 nucleotides match TRBD1. Sample: PBMCs. The clonotype comes from a woman aged 30 to 39 in good health and CMV-seropositive. DNA of the CDR3: TGTGCCATCGGGACAGTAGCTAGCACAGATACGCAGTATTTT. Residues: CAIGTVASTDTQYF.